Listed below are T cell receptor beta chains from one sample, sequenced in a study of CD8 T cells in ankylosing spondylitis. TCRdb recomputed calls from the 5' RACE reads with MiXCR, one row per CDR3 protein. The sample includes hundreds of thousands of distinct CDR3 sequences, about 11% of them seen just once. The sequenced sample was blood, either unsorted or a sorted T cell fraction (not recorded which). Receptors originate from a male donor with ankylosing spondylitis. The CDR3 runs from the conserved cysteine through the conserved F or W. A D gene is named only where the DNA matches it firmly. Size values are once, few and many counts, or a class for expanded clones, and some rows have none.

v_call,j_call,clone_size,cdr3_length,d_call,cdr3_aa,cdr3_nt
TRBV5-8,TRBJ2-7,NA,14,NA,CASSPRLSVYEQYF,TGTGCCAGCAGCCCCAGGCTCAGCGTCTACGAGCAGTACTTC
TRBV4-3,TRBJ1-4,many,15,TRBD1,CASSQQTGVAEKLFF,TGCGCCAGCAGCCAACAGACAGGGGTTGCGGAAAAACTGTTTTTT
TRBV7-2,TRBJ1-2,many,14,NA,CASSRPRQDYGYTF,TGTGCCAGCAGCCGACCACGGCAGGACTATGGCTACACCTTC
TRBV6-1,TRBJ2-3,few,14,NA,CASIRGAVGDTQYF,TGTGCCAGCATCCGAGGGGCGGTGGGAGATACGCAGTATTTT
TRBV3-1,TRBJ2-7,few,14,TRBD2,CASSQTSGHPKQYF,TGTGCCAGCAGCCAGACTAGCGGGCACCCCAAGCAGTACTTC
TRBV4-1,TRBJ2-6,few,17,TRBD1,CASSQMQGAPGANVLTF,TGCGCCAGCAGCCAAATGCAGGGGGCGCCTGGGGCCAACGTCCTGACTTTC
TRBV19,TRBJ2-1,few,16,TRBD2,CASSASRSGRRNEQFF,TGTGCCAGTAGTGCTTCCCGCAGCGGGAGAAGGAATGAGCAGTTCTTC
TRBV20-1,TRBJ1-6,many,15,NA,CSARDTSSYNSPLHF,TGCAGTGCTAGAGACACCAGCTCCTATAATTCACCCCTCCACTTT
TRBV15,TRBJ2-7,once,15,NA,CATSSRPKRPYEQYF,TGTGCCACCAGCAGCAGACCCAAAAGGCCCTACGAGCAGTACTTC
TRBV4-3,TRBJ2-4,few,18,NA,CASSQTPLGTRGRDIQYF,TGCGCCAGCAGCCAGACTCCCCTTGGGACACGGGGTAGGGACATTCAGTACTTC
TRBV7-9,TRBJ2-2,NA,16,TRBD1,CASSSLGRQGTGELFF,TGTGCCAGCAGTTCGCTAGGGAGACAGGGGACCGGGGAGCTGTTTTTT
TRBV4-2,TRBJ2-6,NA,16,NA,CASSPPFGSGANVLTF,TGTGCCAGCAGCCCCCCGTTTGGCTCTGGGGCCAACGTCCTGACTTTC
TRBV10-3,TRBJ2-7,many,12,TRBD2,CATLAGDSEQYF,TGTGCCACTCTAGCGGGAGACAGCGAGCAGTACTTC
TRBV6-5,TRBJ1-5,few,15,NA,CASSSQDSAYQPQHF,TGTGCCAGCAGTTCCCAGGACAGTGCCTATCAGCCCCAGCATTTT
TRBV24-1,TRBJ1-2,many,14,TRBD1,CATSALDREAGYTF,TGTGCCACCAGTGCCTTAGACAGGGAGGCTGGCTACACCTTC
TRBV14,TRBJ1-4,NA,15,NA,CASSKQTGREEKLFF,TGTGCCAGCAGTAAACAAACGGGACGAGAAGAAAAACTGTTTTTT
TRBV4-3,TRBJ2-5,NA,17,NA,CASSQERLDGLQETQYF,TGCGCCAGCAGCCAAGAGCGGCTGGACGGGCTCCAAGAGACCCAGTACTTC
TRBV11-2,TRBJ2-1,few,19,TRBD2,CASSLTSGTSGGAYNEQFF,TGTGCCAGCAGCTTGACCTCCGGGACTAGCGGGGGTGCCTACAATGAGCAGTTCTTC
TRBV2,TRBJ2-7,few,13,NA,CASSGVGGYEQYF,TGTGCCAGCAGTGGGGTAGGGGGCTACGAGCAGTACTTC
TRBV5-1,TRBJ1-2,NA,13,NA,CASSWDASYGYTF,TGCGCCAGCAGCTGGGACGCAAGCTATGGCTACACCTTC
TRBV15,TRBJ2-4,NA,19,NA,CATSRVGTAGQGAKNIQYF,TGTGCCACCAGCAGAGTCGGCACAGCTGGGCAAGGGGCCAAAAACATTCAGTACTTC
TRBV7-2,TRBJ2-7,NA,14,TRBD1,CASSGQGAYQKQYF,TGTGCCAGCAGCGGACAGGGGGCGTATCAGAAGCAGTACTTC
TRBV27,TRBJ2-7,many,14,TRBD1,CASSPGTGFLEQYF,TGTGCCAGCAGTCCCGGGACAGGGTTCTTAGAGCAGTACTTC
TRBV5-5,TRBJ2-7,NA,14,NA,CASSDASGSYEQYF,TGTGCCAGCAGCGACGCGTCGGGCTCCTACGAGCAGTACTTC
TRBV7-9,TRBJ2-7,many,14,NA,CASSSRSESYEQYF,TGTGCCAGCAGCTCTAGGTCGGAGTCCTACGAGCAGTACTTC
TRBV4-2,TRBJ2-1,NA,16,TRBD2,CASSQEVTGGYNEQFF,TGTGCCAGCAGCCAAGAAGTTACGGGGGGGTACAATGAGCAGTTCTTC
TRBV4-2,TRBJ1-6,many,15,NA,CASSQDPGANSPLHF,TGTGCCAGCAGCCAAGACCCAGGGGCCAATTCACCCCTCCACTTT
TRBV7-6,TRBJ1-2,NA,17,NA,CASSPAGRTLGDYGYTF,TGTGCCAGCAGCCCGGCGGGACGGACGCTTGGGGACTATGGCTACACCTTC
TRBV29-1,TRBJ2-5,few,15,NA,CSVDDNAGHQETQYF,TGCAGCGTTGATGATAACGCGGGTCATCAAGAGACCCAGTACTTC
TRBV20-1,TRBJ2-3,few,13,TRBD2,CSPGTSGSYTQYF,TGCAGTCCAGGGACTAGCGGGAGTTATACGCAGTATTTT
TRBV5-1,TRBJ2-3,NA,16,NA,CASSLNSATRADTQYF,TGCGCCAGCAGCTTGAATTCAGCGACCCGGGCAGATACGCAGTATTTT
TRBV24-1,TRBJ2-3,NA,14,NA,CATSDPGPADTQYF,TGTGCCACCAGTGATCCGGGACCTGCAGATACGCAGTATTTT
TRBV6-2/TRBV6-3,TRBJ2-5,many,17,TRBD1,CASSYQTGTAILETQYF,TGTGCCAGCAGTTACCAGACCGGGACAGCTATTTTAGAGACCCAGTACTTC
TRBV7-2,TRBJ2-3,NA,15,TRBD2,CASSFAGGRADTQYF,TGTGCCAGCAGCTTTGCGGGAGGGAGGGCAGATACGCAGTATTTT
TRBV29-1,TRBJ2-1,many,17,TRBD2,CSVDPGKTSGSPNEQFF,TGCAGCGTTGATCCAGGGAAGACTAGCGGGAGTCCCAATGAGCAGTTCTTC
TRBV11-2,TRBJ1-2,few,13,NA,CASSLGLDYGYTF,TGTGCCAGCAGCCTAGGGTTGGACTATGGCTACACCTTC
TRBV25-1,TRBJ2-3,few,16,NA,CASSGLRDKYTDTQYF,TGTGCCAGCAGTGGCCTCCGGGACAAGTACACAGATACGCAGTATTTT
TRBV7-2,TRBJ2-1,NA,13,NA,CASSSGRYGEQFF,TGTGCCAGCAGCTCCGGCCGCTACGGAGAGCAGTTCTTC
TRBV4-1,TRBJ2-2,many,13,NA,CASRGVDTGELFF,TGCGCCAGCAGGGGAGTGGACACCGGGGAGCTGTTTTTT
TRBV5-5,TRBJ2-1,many,11,NA,CASSRLEEQFF,TGTGCCAGCAGCAGGCTAGAGGAGCAGTTCTTC
TRBV30,TRBJ2-7,NA,12,NA,CAWGLPGDEQYF,TGTGCCTGGGGTTTGCCAGGGGACGAGCAGTACTTC
TRBV4-3,TRBJ2-7,many,13,TRBD2,CASSREGPYEQYF,TGCGCCAGCAGCCGGGAGGGCCCCTACGAGCAGTACTTC
TRBV5-1,TRBJ2-6,few,16,NA,CASSRGQSSGANVLTF,TGCGCCAGCAGCCGCGGACAGAGCTCTGGGGCCAACGTCCTGACTTTC
TRBV6-1,TRBJ1-1,many,15,NA,CASRTLGTANTEAFF,TGTGCCAGCAGAACCCTCGGGACGGCGAACACTGAAGCTTTCTTT
TRBV6-2/TRBV6-3,TRBJ2-1,NA,15,NA,CASSYRVADWGEQFF,TGTGCCAGCAGTTACCGGGTTGCCGACTGGGGTGAGCAGTTCTTC
TRBV20-1,TRBJ2-7,NA,14,TRBD1,CSANRDRGLSAQYF,TGCAGTGCTAACCGCGACAGGGGGCTGAGCGCGCAGTACTTC
TRBV7-3,TRBJ1-1,many,13,NA,CASSLIPQAEAFF,TGTGCCAGCAGCTTAATCCCCCAAGCAGAAGCTTTCTTT
TRBV9,TRBJ2-7,NA,13,NA,CASSVAGAQTQYF,TGTGCCAGCAGCGTAGCAGGGGCGCAAACGCAGTACTTC
TRBV5-1,TRBJ2-7,many,15,NA,CASSFGAEPSYEQYF,TGCGCCAGCAGCTTTGGAGCGGAGCCCTCCTACGAGCAGTACTTC
TRBV6-2/TRBV6-3,TRBJ1-2,NA,13,TRBD1,CASSRDSGSSYTF,TGTGCCAGCAGCAGGGACAGTGGGAGTAGCTACACCTTC
TRBV12-3/TRBV12-4,TRBJ1-1,NA,12,NA,CASNLGRTEAFF,TGTGCCAGCAACCTCGGGCGGACTGAAGCTTTCTTT
TRBV9,TRBJ2-1,few,16,TRBD2,CASSVAGLAGVEEQFF,TGTGCCAGCAGCGTAGCCGGGCTAGCGGGAGTAGAAGAGCAGTTCTTC
TRBV10-2,TRBJ1-1,few,13,NA,CASSEVDTSGAFF,TGCGCCAGCAGTGAGGTGGACACGAGTGGAGCTTTCTTT
TRBV5-1,TRBJ2-7,many,15,TRBD2,CASSGTSGPSYEQYF,TGCGCCAGCAGCGGCACTAGCGGACCATCCTACGAGCAGTACTTC
TRBV5-1,TRBJ2-3,NA,15,TRBD2,CASSPGGGGTDTQYF,TGCGCCAGCAGCCCGGGGGGTGGTGGCACAGATACGCAGTATTTT
TRBV20-1,TRBJ1-4,many,13,NA,CSAYSATNEKLFF,TGCAGTGCATACAGTGCAACTAATGAAAAACTGTTTTTT
TRBV19,TRBJ1-1,few,17,NA,CASSIVRTSTLNTEAFF,TGTGCCAGTAGTATAGTTCGGACGTCCACTTTGAACACTGAAGCTTTCTTT
TRBV12-3/TRBV12-4,TRBJ2-5,many,11,NA,CASSFVETQYF,TGTGCCAGCAGCTTCGTGGAGACCCAGTACTTC